This T cell receptor beta chain was identified in a study of shared clonotypes between healthy human individuals. As for the study in general: Per donor, three plates held CD4 naive cells, three held CD4 memory, two held CD8 naive and one held CD8 memory.

It was CD45RO-negative cells, positively selected for CCR7, that made up naive CD8 cells, with terminally differentiated effector memory CD45RA+ cells excluded. Study-level points and caveats: A few donors held about 4.6% of naive CD4 clonotypes in common. Memory subsets had estimated richness that was generally smaller than that of naive subsets.

The CDR3 runs 15 residues. Germline assignment: CDR1 MNHEY and CDR2 SMNVEV (reference sequence). V was cut by 5 bases and J by 6 bases, with 16 bases left in between. The method was immunoSEQ multiplex PCR; TCRdb's version includes in-frame clones alone and lacks a portion of them. The table lists around 600,000 clones, 85% to 95% of them singletons, with about 0.11% in the top ten. A note on this clone: Its antigen is currently unknown.

V is TRBV27 and J is TRBJ2-2; D tentatively reads TRBD1 or TRBD2 (6 bases each). The receptor's source is a woman aged 30 to 39 in good health. The sample taken for sequencing was naive CD8+ T cells sorted from blood. The CDR3 DNA follows: TGTGCCAGCAGTCTCAGACTAGGGGGTTCCGGGGAGCTGTTTTTT. This codes for CASSLRLGGSGELFF.